This TCR beta chain was retrieved from a study of a mutant IDH1 vaccine in newly diagnosed glioma. Study-wide background: Mean patient age was around 40 years; about 60% were male and around 40% female.

Looked up from germline, CDR1 is MNHNS and CDR2 is SASEGT. The V end was cut by 4 bases, the J end by 3 bases, with 6 bases between. The CDR3 is made up of 12 amino acids. The data were produced by immunoSEQ multiplex PCR, yet TCRdb's version contains in-frame clones alone and is incomplete. The sample holds about 92,000 clones, about four fifths seen once. The time point is: baseline, week 1 (first vaccination visit). Treatment given: pre-vaccination baseline after standard-of-care therapy. The rearrangement joins TRBV6-1 to TRBJ1-2; D gene uncertain. Sequenced material: PBMCs, taken from a glioma patient treated with radiotherapy, temozolomide or both. The TCR sequence derives from a woman aged 50 to 65 with glioma. CDR3 protein: CASSVGYYGYTF. CDR3 DNA sequence: TGTGCCAGCAGTGTGGGTTACTATGGCTACACCTTC.